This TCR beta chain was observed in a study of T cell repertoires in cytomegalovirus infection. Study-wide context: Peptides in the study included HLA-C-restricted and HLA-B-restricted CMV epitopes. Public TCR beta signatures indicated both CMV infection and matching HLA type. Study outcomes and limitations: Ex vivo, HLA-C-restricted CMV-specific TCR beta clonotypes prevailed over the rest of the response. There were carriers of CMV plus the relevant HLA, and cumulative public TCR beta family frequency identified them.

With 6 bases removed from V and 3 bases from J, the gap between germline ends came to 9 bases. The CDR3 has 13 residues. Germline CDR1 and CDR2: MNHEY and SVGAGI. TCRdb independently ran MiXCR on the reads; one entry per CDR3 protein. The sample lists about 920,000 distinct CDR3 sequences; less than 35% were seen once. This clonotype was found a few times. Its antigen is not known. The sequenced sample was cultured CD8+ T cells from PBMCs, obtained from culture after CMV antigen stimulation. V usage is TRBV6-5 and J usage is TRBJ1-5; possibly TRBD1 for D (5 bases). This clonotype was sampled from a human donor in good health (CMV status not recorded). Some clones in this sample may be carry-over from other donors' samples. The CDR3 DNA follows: TGTGCCAGCAGACAGGTCTACAATCAGCCCCAGCATTTT. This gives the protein CASRQVYNQPQHF.